A single sample gave rise to the 29 T cell receptor beta chains below, sequenced in a study of post-analysis software for immune sequencing data. Broader study findings: Roughly 5 TRBV segments, TRBV5-6, TRBV5-1 and TRBV20-1 among them, were found more frequent in patients than controls.

cDNA libraries of TCR beta carried unique molecular identifiers. TCRdb analysed the PCR reads with MiXCR anew, one entry per CDR3 protein. The sample contains about 770,000 distinct CDR3 sequences, 46% of which appear only once. Their antigen targets remain unknown. The specimen was blood. The receptors shown here come from a girl between 10 and 17 years old with multiple sclerosis.

The chain employs TRBV5-1 and TRBJ2-5; no reliable D call. The assigned J gene may be wrong: the sequence end matches TRBJ2-7 better. This CDR3 spans 14 amino acids. CDR1 and CDR2 (germline): SGHRS, YFSETQ. CDR3 amino acids: CASSITGSTSEQYF. CDR3 DNA: TGCGCCAGCAGCATTACCGGGTCTACCAGCGAGCAGTACTTC.

The genes are TRBV7-8 and TRBJ2-5; 14 bases are shared with TRBD2. The V segment lost 6 bases and the J segment 4 bases; nucleotides outside the gene matches: 10. In germline, CDR1 is SGHVS, CDR2 FQNEAQ. The CDR3 totals 17 residues. The CDR3 sequence is CASSPGRGLAGVETQYF. The CDR3, as DNA: TGTGCCAGCAGTCCTGGGCGGGGACTAGCGGGAGTAGAGACCCAGTACTTC.

The chain joins TRBV18 to TRBJ2-7; tentatively, D is TRBD2 (5 bases). Near its end, the DNA agrees better with TRBJ2-5, so the J call may be wrong. CDR1 and CDR2 (germline): KGHSH, LQKENI. The CDR3 length is 13 residues. The CDR3, as DNA: TGTGCCAGCTCACCCGCGGCGGGCGAGACCCAGTACTTC. It encodes CASSPAAGETQYF.

The V call is TRBV25-1, the J call TRBJ1-4, with TRBD1 as a possible D gene (5 bases). This CDR3 comprises 15 residues. Germline CDR1 MGHDK, CDR2 SYGVNS. Trimming took 5 bases from V and 3 from J, leaving 13 bases between them. The CDR3 region has the DNA TGTGCCAGCAGTCCCAATGGGGGGGCTAATGAAAAACTGTTTTTT. Protein sequence: CASSPNGGANEKLFF. The whole variable domain, remainder taken from reference TRBV25-1 and TRBJ1-4, is EADIYQTPRYLVIGTGKKITLECSQTMGHDKMYWYQQDPGMELHLIHYSYGVNSTEKGDLSSESTVSRIRTEHFPLTLESARPSHTSQYLCASSPNGGANEKLFFGSGTQLSVL.

This rearrangement joins TRBV5-1 to TRBJ2-1, with TRBD2 matching over 8 bases. The CDR3 runs 18 residues. V lost 0 bases, J lost 0 bases, and 8 bases stayed unmatched. Germline lookup yields CDR1 SGHRS and CDR2 YFSETQ. The CDR3 region is CASSLAGRGYSSYNEQFF. CDR3 in DNA: TGCGCCAGCAGCTTGGCCGGGAGGGGGTATAGCTCCTACAATGAGCAGTTCTTC.

The CDR3 loop reads CASSYPLSRDSTLANYGYTF. In nucleotides, the CDR3 is TGTGCCAGCAGTTACCCCTTGTCCCGGGACTCCACTCTAGCTAACTATGGCTACACCTTC. The gene calls are TRBV6-5 and TRBJ1-2; D is possibly TRBD1 (5 bases). Germline V gene sequence: CDR1 MNHEY, CDR2 SVGAGI. The CDR3 has 20 residues. The V gene lost 2 bases and the J gene lost 0 bases, with 25 bases spanning the gap.

This clonotype has a handful of counts. The chain recombines TRBV3-1 with TRBJ2-1; D ambiguous. CDR1 and CDR2 from the germline V gene are LGHDT and YNNKEL (reference sequence). This CDR3 spans 13 amino acids. V was pared by 3 bases and J by 9 bases, with 12 bases between. CDR3 coding DNA: TGTGCCAGCAGCCACACATTAAACATTGAGCAGTTCTTC. Translation: CASSHTLNIEQFF.

Of note for this clonotype: Being one base from a much bigger clone, this may be a read error. The V gene is TRBV29-1, the J gene TRBJ2-5; D is unclear. The DNA matches TRBJ2-7 better at its end, which makes the J call doubtful. The length of the CDR3 is 13 residues. Germline V gene data show CDR1 as SQVTM and CDR2 as ANQGSEA. The CDR3 DNA follows: TGCAGCGTTGAGATGGCCGATGTGAGCGAGCAGTACTTC. This translates into CSVEMADVSEQYF.

The chain is built from TRBV6-9 and TRBJ2-7, with unresolved D. V lost 7 bases to trimming and J lost 2 bases, with 18 bases between them. This CDR3 has 15 residues. CDR1 and CDR2 from the germline V gene are MNHGY and SVAAGI. In DNA form, the CDR3 reads TGTGCCAGCACCGGGCAATGTGGAGTCCCCTACGAGCAGTACTTC. This translates into CASTGQCGVPYEQYF.

The genes are TRBV7-8 and TRBJ2-1, with TRBD2 identical over 8 bases. This CDR3 contains 17 residues. The J segment lost 6 bases and the V segment lost 5 bases, leaving 15 bases of the junction unmatched. Germline assignment: CDR1 SGHVS and CDR2 FQNEAQ. CDR3 protein: CASSPHRAGVGVNEQFF. DNA of the CDR3: TGTGCCAGCAGCCCCCATAGAGCGGGAGTAGGAGTCAATGAGCAGTTCTTC.

This clonotype was seen only a few times. The chain employs TRBV5-6 and TRBJ2-1; D assignment may be TRBD1 or TRBD2 (5 bases each). The germline gives CDR1 SGHDT, CDR2 YYEEEE. This CDR3 comprises 13 residues. The V end lost 0 bases, the J end lost 10 bases, and 11 bases lay between the germline ends. CDR3 nucleotide sequence: TGTGCCAGCAGCTTGGGGACATCGGGGGAGCAGTTCTTC. This translates into CASSLGTSGEQFF.

This clonotype has only a few counts. The chain uses TRBV7-2 and TRBJ2-1; TRBD1 matches 11 bases. Germline loops: CDR1 SGHTA, CDR2 FQGNSA. The V segment lost 6 bases and the J segment 6 bases; nucleotides outside the gene matches: 7. This CDR3 is built from 15 residues. CDR3 sequence: CASRLGGTGGNEQFF. The CDR3, as DNA: TGTGCCAGCAGACTAGGGGGGACAGGGGGCAATGAGCAGTTCTTC.

This chain joins TRBV7-6 and TRBJ2-7; 9 positions match TRBD2. Germline CDR1 and CDR2: SGHVS and FNYEAQ. This CDR3 is 14 amino acids long. The J segment lost 6 bases and the V segment lost 2 bases, leaving 5 bases of the junction unmatched. The CDR3 nucleotides read TGTGCCAGCAGCTTAACCGGGACTAGCAGCGAGCAGTACTTC. Translating it yields CASSLTGTSSEQYF.

A few counts support this clonotype. The genes are TRBV20-1 and TRBJ2-7; perhaps TRBD2 as D (6 bases). The CDR3 consists of 16 residues. Germline assignment: CDR1 DFQATT and CDR2 SNEGSKA (reference sequence). Trimming removed 0 bases at V and 0 bases at J, with 15 bases between. The DNA of the CDR3 is TGCAGTGCTAGAGATAGCAGGAGGGGTCTCTCCTACGAGCAGTACTTC. It translates to CSARDSRRGLSYEQYF.

This clonotype turned up a few times. The chain has TRBV12-3 or TRBV12-4 and TRBJ1-4, with TRBD1 as a possible D gene (5 bases). Trimming shortened V by 6 bases and J by 3 bases, and 11 bases separated the two germline ends. The CDR3 contains 14 residues. For the CDR3, the DNA is TGTGCCAGCAGGCCGACAGCTGCTAATGAAAAACTGTTTTTT. Its protein is CASRPTAANEKLFF.

J is TRBJ2-6 and V is TRBV27; TRBD2 might be the D (6 bases). Trimming removed 3 bases at V and 2 bases at J, with 11 bases between. The CDR3 is 16 residues long. Germline CDR1 and CDR2: MNHEY and SMNVEV (reference sequence). The CDR3 sequence is CASSFGGVTGANVLTF. CDR3 in DNA: TGTGCCAGCAGTTTCGGAGGGGTCACTGGGGCCAACGTCCTGACTTTC.

This clonotype was seen more than once but under ten times. V and J are TRBV27 and TRBJ1-2; D perhaps matches TRBD1 (6 bases). The CDR3 runs 16 residues. The V gene's germline CDR1 is MNHEY and CDR2 SMNVEV (reference sequence). Trimming took 5 bases from V and 4 from J, leaving 20 bases between them. The CDR3 nucleotides read TGTGCCAGCAGTACCCCTCGGGGAGGGGGGCTCTATGGCTACACCTTC. It yields the protein CASSTPRGGGLYGYTF.

The rearrangement links TRBV12-3 or TRBV12-4 to TRBJ1-6; D is undetermined. The V end was cut by 7 bases, the J end by 0 bases, with 10 bases between. The CDR3 length is 15 residues. The chain's CDR3 is CASTHFSSYNSPLHF. The CDR3 DNA sequence: TGTGCCAGCACCCATTTCAGCTCCTATAATTCACCCCTCCACTTT.

The chain links TRBV12-3 or TRBV12-4 to TRBJ2-4; a possible D gene is TRBD2 (6 bases). With the DNA end fitting TRBJ2-7 better, the J assignment may be wrong. The CDR3 length is 13 residues. CDR3 in amino acids: CASNAGLPYEQYF. DNA for the CDR3: TGTGCCAGCAACGCGGGACTCCCCTACGAGCAGTACTTC.

V gene TRBV5-1 combines with J gene TRBJ2-1, with TRBD2 matching over 9 bases. The CDR3 length is 17 residues. The ends lost 0 bases at V and 7 bases at J; junction bases unmatched: 11. CDR1 is SGHRS, CDR2 YFSETQ, per germline. CDR3 in DNA: TGCGCCAGCAGCTTGGGTCCCTTTAGCGGGAGAGGTAATGAGCAGTTCTTC. It translates to CASSLGPFSGRGNEQFF. The full variable domain, its missing parts supplied by reference TRBV5-1 and TRBJ2-1, is KAGVTQTPRYLIKTRGQQVTLSCSPISGHRSVSWYQQTPGQGLQFLFEYFSETQRNKGNFPGRFSGRQFSNSRSEMNVSTLELGDSALYLCASSLGPFSGRGNEQFFGPGTRLTVL.

This clonotype has more than one count but fewer than ten. The chain employs TRBV7-9 and TRBJ2-1, with unresolved D. The CDR3 has 12 residues. Per germline, CDR1 SEHNR and CDR2 FQNEAQ (reference sequence). Trimming took off 5 bases at V and 8 bases at J, with 10 bases between the two ends. Here the CDR3 DNA reads TGTGCCAGCAGCCCTCTCGGCCATGAGCAGTTCTTC. As protein: CASSPLGHEQFF.

This clonotype has just one count. The V gene is TRBV16, the J gene TRBJ1-5, with 8 nucleotides matching TRBD1. The germline gives CDR1 KGHSY, CDR2 FQNENV. The CDR3 is 15 residues long. V lost 2 bases to trimming and J lost 7 bases; unmatched junction nucleotides: 7. CDR3 loop: CASSQARTGNQPQHF. In DNA form, the CDR3 reads TGTGCCAGCAGCCAAGCCCGGACAGGGAACCAGCCCCAGCATTTT.

This clonotype was recorded once. The V call is TRBV14, the J call TRBJ2-7, with D perhaps TRBD2 (6 bases). V lost 4 bases and J 3 bases, leaving 19 bases between the germline ends. From germline, CDR1 is SGHDN and CDR2 FVKESK. This CDR3 spans 16 amino acids. CDR3 DNA: TGTGCCAGCAGCCCGGCGGGAAAGGCTCGAGTCTACGAGCAGTACTTC. It translates to CASSPAGKARVYEQYF.

V is TRBV24-1 and J is TRBJ2-7; possibly TRBD1 or TRBD2 for D (5 bases each). The J call may be in error: the DNA end matches TRBJ2-5 better. The CDR3 consists of 15 residues. The germline V gene encodes CDR1 KGHDR and CDR2 SFDVKD. CDR3 residues: CATSDLVTGRETQYF. The CDR3 DNA sequence: TGTGCCACCAGTGACCTAGTTACGGGGCGAGAGACCCAGTACTTC.

This chain links TRBV24-1 with TRBJ2-7; D is unresolved. The V and J ends lost 2 bases and 3 bases respectively, with 25 bases between them. The V gene's germline CDR1 is KGHDR and CDR2 SFDVKD. The CDR3 sequence is 19 residues long. CDR3 residues: CATSDWMLVLRTLLYEQYF. The CDR3 DNA reads TGTGCCACCAGTGATTGGATGCTCGTGCTGAGAACGCTACTCTACGAGCAGTACTTC.

This clonotype was found a few times. This chain links TRBV11-3 with TRBJ2-3; TRBD2 matches 7 bases. The CDR3 is made up of 17 amino acids. CDR1 and CDR2 from the germline V gene are SGHNT and YENEEA. The V segment lost 4 bases and the J segment 4 bases; nucleotides outside the gene matches: 14. CDR3 DNA sequence: TGTGCCAGCAGCTCCATTTGGGAGCGGGAAGGTCCAGATACGCAGTATTTT. Its translation: CASSSIWEREGPDTQYF.

The gene calls are TRBV15 and TRBJ2-7; D may correspond to TRBD1 or TRBD2 (6 bases each). V was shortened by 0 bases and J by 4 bases, with 13 bases between the two germline ends. Germline V lookup: CDR1 LNHNV, CDR2 YYDKDF (reference sequence). The CDR3 extends over 15 amino acids. CDR3 bases: TGTGCCACCAGCAGAGAGGGGGGACACCTATACGAGCAGTACTTC. Translating it yields CATSREGGHLYEQYF. Variable domain in full (rest from reference TRBV15 and TRBJ2-7): DAMVIQNPRYQVTQFGKPVTLSCSQTLNHNVMYWYQQKSSQAPKLLFHYYDKDFNNEADTPDNFQSRRPNTSFCFLDIRSPGLGDTAMYLCATSREGGHLYEQYFGPGTRLTVT.

The CDR3 sequence: CSARVDRGTNEQFF. Here the CDR3 DNA reads TGCAGTGCTAGAGTGGACAGGGGGACCAATGAGCAGTTCTTC. The chain has TRBV20-1 and TRBJ2-1; TRBD1 matches at 10 bases. CDR3 length: 14 amino acids. With V trimmed by 1 base and J by 6 bases, 3 bases remained unmatched. Germline V gene data show CDR1 as DFQATT and CDR2 as SNEGSKA (reference sequence).

The J gene is TRBJ2-1, the V gene TRBV15; TRBD2 agrees at 9 bases. The CDR3 sequence is 17 residues long. V shed 1 base, J shed 1 base, and the junction held 5 bases outside the gene matches. Germline CDR1 is LNHNV and CDR2 is YYDKDF (reference sequence). CDR3 DNA: TGTGCCACCAGCAGAGGGGCTAGCGGGAAGTCCTACAATGAGCAGTTCTTC. Encoded protein: CATSRGASGKSYNEQFF. Drawing the rest from reference TRBV15 and TRBJ2-1, the complete variable domain is DAMVIQNPRYQVTQFGKPVTLSCSQTLNHNVMYWYQQKSSQAPKLLFHYYDKDFNNEADTPDNFQSRRPNTSFCFLDIRSPGLGDTAMYLCATSRGASGKSYNEQFFGPGTRLTVL.